The 32 T cell receptor beta chains below were found in one sample sequenced in a study of T cells in women clearing cervical HPV infection (dated by TCRdb to the late 2010s). The library was produced with the immunoSEQ multiplex PCR assay. Held by TCRdb, this immuneACCESS table contains in-frame sequences only and omits some clones. Under half of the omission traces to an unresolved V gene where checked; the cause of the rest is unknown. This sample's records show roughly 15,000 clones. Under 25% of the sample belongs to the ten largest clones. Sequenced: blood buffy coat. The receptors come from a woman aged 18-69 years with a cervical HPV16 infection that either progressed to CIN3+ or cleared (not recorded which).

CDR3 in amino acids: CSARDSGRADNSPLFF. CDR3 DNA (partial): TGCAGTGCTAGAGATTCCGGCAGGGCGGATAATTCACCG. J is TRBJ2-2 and V is TRBV20-1, with D tentatively TRBD1 (5 bases). The read falls 3 residues short of the CDR3 end, and the missing part is taken from the germline J gene. This CDR3 comprises 16 residues. Germline CDR1 and CDR2: DFQATT and SNEGSKA (reference sequence).

Regarding this clone: The read terminates 3 residues before the CDR3 end, so the remaining end is supplied by the germline J gene. The chain links TRBV20-1 to TRBJ2-7, with 11 bases aligning to TRBD1. V was pared by 3 bases and J by 4 bases, with 5 bases of the junction left unmatched. The germline V gene encodes CDR1 DFQATT and CDR2 SNEGSKA (reference sequence). This CDR3 spans 14 amino acids. The chain's CDR3 is CSASGGTGGYEQYF. The CDR3 DNA, read in part, is TGCAGTGCTAGCGGCGGGACAGGGGGTTACGAG.

As regards this clone: The read comes to an end 3 residues before the CDR3 does, leaving the germline J gene to fill in the end. V usage is TRBV12-3 or TRBV12-4 and J usage is TRBJ1-4; 8 nucleotides line up with TRBD1. CDR3 size: 14 residues. V lost 3 bases and J lost 5; bases outside the gene matches: 2. The CDR3 loop reads CASSLRTGNEKLFF. The DNA read from the CDR3 is TGTGCCAGCAGTTTGAGGACAGGGAATGAAAAA.

The chain's CDR3 is CASSKGLLGDTYTF. The sequenced CDR3 bases are TGTGCCAGCAGCAAGGGACTTCTCGGAGATACC. The rearrangement links TRBV7-6 to TRBJ1-2, with D maybe TRBD1 (5 bases). The read ends 3 residues early relative to the CDR3; the germline J gene fills the gap. Germline CDR1 is SGHVS and CDR2 is FNYEAQ. The CDR3 totals 14 residues.

As concerns this clone: The read gets to within 3 residues of the CDR3 end, and the germline J gene fills in the rest. The V call is TRBV30, the J call TRBJ1-4, with 8 nucleotides matching TRBD1. The CDR3 spans 15 residues. Per germline, CDR1 GTSNPN and CDR2 SVGIG (reference sequence). CDR3 residues: CAWRPTVQGAGKLFF. The sequenced part of the CDR3 DNA is TGTGCCTGGAGACCAACGGTTCAGGGGGCGGGTAAA.

A note on this clone: The CDR3 end falls 3 residues outside the read, so it is completed with the germline J gene. This sequence joins TRBV5-1 and TRBJ2-2, with a tentative D call TRBD2 (7 bases). CDR1 SGHRS and CDR2 YFSETQ come from the germline V gene. The CDR3 sequence is 14 residues long. The CDR3 sequence: CASSGGGADEKLFF. The sequenced part of the CDR3 DNA is TGCGCCAGCAGCGGAGGGGGGGCTGATGAAAAG.

Points on this clone: The read comes to an end 3 residues before the CDR3 does, leaving the germline J gene to fill in the end. The gene calls are TRBV6-1 and TRBJ2-5; D may be TRBD1 (6 bases). The CDR3 is made up of 15 amino acids. Germline lookup yields CDR1 MNHNS and CDR2 SASEGT. Trimming stripped 4 bases from V and 1 base from J, with 13 bases between. The part of the CDR3 DNA that was read is TGTGCCAGCAGTGTCCTCAGGGGCCTCCAAGAGACC. Translation: CASSVLRGLQET. Given in full, the CDR3 is CASSVLRGLQETQYF.

In terms of frequency, this clone is medium-sized (0.01 to 0.1%). The missing CDR3 end, 3 residues past where the read stops, is filled in from the germline J gene. This chain joins TRBV29-1 and TRBJ2-4, with D maybe TRBD1 (5 bases). Deletions cut 3 bases from V and 6 bases from J, with 12 bases between. Per the germline V gene, CDR1 is SQVTM and CDR2 is ANQGSEA. The CDR3 spans 13 residues. The CDR3 reads CSVERQGRNIQYF. The sequenced part of the CDR3 DNA is TGCAGCGTTGAGCGCCAGGGTAGAAACATT.

Remarks on this clone: The CDR3 end is not reached by the read, which stops 3 residues before it; the germline J gene fills it in. J is TRBJ1-6 and V is TRBV11-2; D is uncertain. Trimming shortened V by 0 bases and J by 11 bases, and 8 bases separated the two germline ends. The CDR3 consists of 13 residues. Germline CDR1 reads SGHAT; CDR2 reads FQNNGV. This CDR3 is CASSLDRVTPLHF. The covered CDR3 bases are TGTGCCAGCAGCTTAGATCGGGTTACACCC.

As for this clone: The missing CDR3 end, 3 residues past where the read stops, is filled in from the germline J gene. The rearrangement links TRBV18 to TRBJ2-7; maybe TRBD1 (5 bases). Germline lookup yields CDR1 KGHSH and CDR2 LQKENI. V shed 2 bases and J shed 3 bases, with 11 bases lying between them. The CDR3 is 14 residues long. CDR3 sequence reads: CASSPYAGLYEQYF. The CDR3 DNA, read in part, is TGTGCCAGCTCACCATACGCAGGGCTCTACGAG.

On this clone: From the germline J gene comes the end of the CDR3, since the read stops 3 residues before it. This sequence joins TRBV30 and TRBJ2-4; D uncertain. Germline lookup yields CDR1 GTSNPN and CDR2 SVGIG (reference sequence). The CDR3 length is 13 residues. CDR3 DNA (partial): TGTGCCTGGAGTGGCCGACGGAACTATGGT. Protein sequence: CAWSGRRNYG. The whole CDR3 sequence is CAWSGRRNYGQYF.

As concerns this clone: The read is 3 residues too short to cover the CDR3 end, so that end is filled in from the germline J gene. The gene calls are TRBV6-4 and TRBJ2-3; TRBD2 agrees at 8 bases. Losses at the gene ends were 3 bases for V and 1 base for J; bases not matched to a gene: 3. CDR3 length equals 15 residues. Germline V gene lookup returns CDR1 MRHNA and CDR2 SNTAGT. Incomplete CDR3 DNA: TGTGCCAGCAGTGAAGGGCGGGGGGGCACAGATACG. This encodes CASSEGRGGTDT. The complete CDR3 sequence is CASSEGRGGTDTQYF.

About this clone itself: The read terminates 3 residues ahead of where the CDR3 ends, so the germline J gene completes it. The chain joins TRBV20-1 to TRBJ2-3; D may correspond to TRBD1 or TRBD2 (5 bases each). The CDR3 totals 12 residues. CDR1 DFQATT and CDR2 SNEGSKA come from the germline V gene (reference sequence). The covered CDR3 bases are TGCAGTGCGAGGGGCAGTGGAGAGACG. Protein sequence: CSARGSGET. The entire CDR3 protein reads CSARGSGETQYF.

As to this clone: Sequencing ends 3 residues short of the CDR3 end; the germline J gene provides the rest. The chain joins TRBV5-1 to TRBJ2-6; the D call may be TRBD1 or TRBD2 (5 bases each). This CDR3 contains 15 residues. The germline V and J ends were trimmed by 5 bases and 0 bases, with 9 bases remaining between them. Germline assignment: CDR1 SGHRS and CDR2 YFSETQ. Incomplete CDR3 DNA: TGCGCCAGCAGGCAGGGAGTCTCTGGGGCCAACGTC. This gives the protein CASRQGVSGANV. The whole CDR3 is CASRQGVSGANVLTF.

On this clone itself: With the read ending 3 residues before the CDR3 end, the germline J gene is used to fill in that end. The chain combines TRBV9 with TRBJ2-6; D is possibly TRBD1 (5 bases). Germline CDR1 is SGDLS and CDR2 is YYNGEE. This CDR3 spans 15 amino acids. The ends were cut back, 2 bases at V and 4 bases at J, with 10 bases in the middle. The chain's CDR3 is CASSVRATGANVLTF. Partial CDR3 DNA: TGTGCCAGCAGCGTCAGGGCAACAGGGGCCAACGTC.

As concerns this clone: The read halts 3 residues ahead of the CDR3 end, with the missing end drawn from the germline J gene. The chain joins TRBV11-2 to TRBJ2-1, with D unclear. V was pared by 0 bases and J by 6 bases, with 9 bases between. In germline, CDR1 is SGHAT, CDR2 FQNNGV. The CDR3 has 14 residues. The CDR3 region is CASSLERLANEQFF. CDR3 bases read: TGTGCCAGCAGCTTAGAGCGACTGGCCAATGAG.

On this clone: Read coverage stops 3 residues before the CDR3 terminus; the germline J gene supplies the remainder. V gene TRBV18 combines with J gene TRBJ2-5, with D unclear. CDR1 and CDR2 (germline): KGHSH, LQKENI. The length of the CDR3 is 11 residues. The ends were cut back, 3 bases at V and 3 bases at J, with 2 bases in the middle. The covered CDR3 bases are TGTGCCAGCTCACCCGAAGAGACC. Translation: CASSPEET. The entire CDR3 sequence reads CASSPEETQYF.

In regard to this clone: The read finishes 3 residues shy of the CDR3 end, and the germline J gene is used to complete it. The chain is built from TRBV5-5 and TRBJ2-5; 7 bases fit TRBD2. The V segment lost 0 bases and the J segment 3 bases; nucleotides outside the gene matches: 5. Per the germline V gene, CDR1 is SGHKS and CDR2 is YYEKEE (reference sequence). This CDR3 spans 15 amino acids. CDR3 in amino acids: CASSLGGGVKETQYF. The sequenced part of the CDR3 DNA is TGTGCCAGCAGCTTGGGCGGGGGAGTAAAAGAGACC.

Comment on this clone: The read gets to within 3 residues of the CDR3 end, and the germline J gene fills in the rest. The chain recombines TRBV19 with TRBJ1-2; D is ambiguous. Germline V gives CDR1 LNHDA, CDR2 SQIVND (reference sequence). This CDR3 is built from 11 residues. V was clipped by 4 bases and J by 4 bases, with 4 bases between them. This chain's CDR3 is CASSKGYGYTF. The covered CDR3 bases are TGTGCCAGTAGTAAGGGCTATGGC. The whole variable domain, remainder taken from reference TRBV19 and TRBJ1-2, is DGGITQSPKYLFRKEGQNVTLSCEQNLNHDAMYWYRQDPGQGLRLIYYSQIVNDFQKGDIAEGYSVSREKKESFPLTVTSAQKNPTAFYLCASSKGYGYTFGSGTRLTVV.

Turning to this clone: The CDR3 end is not reached by the read, which stops 3 residues before it; the germline J gene fills it in. The gene calls are TRBV5-1 and TRBJ1-2, with D maybe TRBD1 (6 bases). Germline CDR1 reads SGHRS; CDR2 reads YFSETQ. The CDR3 has 15 residues. V lost 2 bases, J lost 1 base, and 12 bases lay in between. The CDR3 here is CASSFSSGDNYGYTF. The sequenced CDR3 bases are TGCGCCAGCAGCTTTAGCTCAGGGGATAACTATGGC.

For this clone: The DNA ends 3 residues before the CDR3 does, and the rest of the CDR3 is filled in from the germline J gene. J is TRBJ2-1 and V is TRBV10-1; D unresolved. Trimming stripped 10 bases from V and 9 bases from J, with 13 bases between. CDR3 size: 11 residues. Germline lookup yields CDR1 WNHNN and CDR2 SYGVQD (reference sequence). CDR3 sequence: CAICRFSEQFF. CDR3 DNA (partial): TGCGCCATCTGCAGGTTTTCTGAG.

A note on this clone: The read stops 3 residues short of the end of the CDR3; the missing end is completed from the germline J gene. V gene TRBV5-1 combines with J gene TRBJ1-6; D is possibly TRBD1 (5 bases). CDR1 and CDR2 (germline): SGHRS, YFSETQ. V was clipped by 4 bases and J by 7 bases, with 15 bases between them. The CDR3 is 15 residues long. The CDR3 loop reads CASSPPGGINSPLHF. CDR3 DNA, as far as it was read: TGCGCCAGCAGCCCGCCGGGGGGTATAAATTCACCC.

Concerning this clone: Read data end 3 residues before the CDR3 end; the end is taken from the germline J gene. The gene calls are TRBV7-2 and TRBJ1-1; D might be TRBD1 (6 bases). V was clipped by 9 bases and J by 4 bases, with 18 bases between them. Germline assignment: CDR1 SGHTA and CDR2 FQGNSA. This CDR3 contains 14 residues. The CDR3 region is CARMDGGQGTEAFF. The sequenced CDR3 bases are TGTGCCAGGATGGACGGGGGGCAAGGCACTGAA.

Concerning this clone itself: The read ends 3 residues before the CDR3 terminus; that terminus is restored from the germline J gene. This chain connects TRBV2 to TRBJ1-2; 8 bases match TRBD1. Germline-derived CDR1 and CDR2 are SNHLY and FYNNEI. This CDR3 has 15 residues. V shed 7 bases and J 7 bases; nucleotides not matched to a gene: 14. CDR3 bases read: TGTGCCAGCACCCGGGACAGGATGGAGTTTGGTGGC. Translation gives CASTRDRMEFGG. The entire CDR3 sequence reads CASTRDRMEFGGYTF.

In the case of this clone: The CDR3 is cut off 3 residues early in the read; its end comes from the germline J gene. The rearrangement joins TRBV7-9 to TRBJ2-4; D perhaps matches TRBD1 (6 bases). This CDR3 region has 14 residues. CDR1 is SEHNR, CDR2 FQNEAQ, per germline (reference sequence). The CDR3 bases that were read are TGTGCCAGCAGCGCACAAGGACAGCGCTATGGT. It translates to CASSAQGQRYG. The full CDR3 protein is CASSAQGQRYGQYF.

Regarding this clone: The read falls 3 residues short of the CDR3 end, and the missing part is taken from the germline J gene. The chain employs TRBV11-1 and TRBJ1-6; tentative D call: TRBD1 (5 bases). Trimming left V 3 bases short and J 9 bases short, with 12 bases between. The CDR3 covers 14 residues. Looked up from germline, CDR1 is SGHAT and CDR2 is FQDESV (reference sequence). The CDR3 DNA, read in part, is TGTGCCAGCAGCTTCTGGGGCCTGGGTTCACCC. It specifies CASSFWGLGSP. The entire CDR3 reads CASSFWGLGSPLHF.

Turning to this clone: The read falls 3 residues short of the CDR3 end, and the missing part is taken from the germline J gene. This chain uses TRBV30 with TRBJ1-2; maybe TRBD1 (5 bases). The CDR3 totals 14 residues. Germline-derived CDR1 and CDR2 are GTSNPN and SVGIG (reference sequence). V gave up 2 bases and J gave up 4 bases, with 14 bases separating them. The sequenced part of the CDR3 DNA is TGTGCCTGGAGTACTCCGGGGGGAATCTATGGC. Translation gives CAWSTPGGIYG. The entire CDR3 protein reads CAWSTPGGIYGYTF. Using reference TRBV30 and TRBJ1-2 for the parts outside the CDR3, the full variable domain is SQTIHQWPATLVQPVGSPLSLECTVEGTSNPNLYWYRQAAGRGLQLLFYSVGIGQISSEVPQNLSASRPQDRQFILSSKKLLLSDSGFYLCAWSTPGGIYGYTFGSGTRLTVV.

Comment on this clone: The sequenced fragment ends 3 residues before the CDR3 boundary, so the rest is inferred from the germline J gene. The chain employs TRBV4-2 and TRBJ1-3; D perhaps matches TRBD1 (5 bases). Germline-derived CDR1 and CDR2 are LGHNA and YNFKEQ. The V end was cut by 1 base, the J end by 4 bases, with 11 bases between. This CDR3 is built from 15 residues. The CDR3 region is CASSQVRGEGNTIYF. Incomplete CDR3 DNA: TGTGCCAGCAGCCAAGTTAGAGGGGAGGGAAACACC.

Concerning this clone: Sequencing ends 3 residues short of the CDR3 end; the germline J gene provides the rest. The chain employs TRBV7-6 and TRBJ2-2; 9 bases are a match to TRBD1. The CDR3 is 15 amino acids. CDR1 SGHVS and CDR2 FNYEAQ come from the germline V gene. V trimming: 1 base; J trimming: 7 bases; junction bases outside the gene matches: 4. The part of the CDR3 DNA that was read is TGTGCCAGCAGCTTAGGCGGACAGGGGTACGGGGAG. Protein sequence: CASSLGGQGYGE. In full, the CDR3 reads CASSLGGQGYGELFF.

Comments on this clone: Coverage ceases 3 residues before the CDR3 finishes, and the germline J gene fills in the end. The rearrangement links TRBV5-4 to TRBJ1-6; a weak D match, TRBD1 (6 bases). Germline values: CDR1 SGHNT, CDR2 YYREEE (reference sequence). Trimming took off 0 bases at V and 9 bases at J, with 13 bases between the two ends. The CDR3 totals 15 residues. The CDR3 DNA, read in part, is TGTGCCAGCAGCTTGGATGGGACAAATGGTTCACCC. Its protein is CASSLDGTNGSP. The whole CDR3 is CASSLDGTNGSPLHF.

On this clone itself: A junction end diverges from the germline sequence, so it may reflect a read error. The CDR3 end lies 3 residues beyond the end of the read and is filled in from the germline J gene. The chain is built from TRBV18 and TRBJ2-3, with a possible D match to TRBD1 (5 bases). The CDR3 covers 14 residues. The germline V gene has CDR1 KGHSH and CDR2 LQKENI. The CDR3: CASSPAQGSDAQYF. The CDR3 bases that were read are TGTGCCAGCTCACCAGCGCAGGGCTCAGATGCG.

Incomplete CDR3 DNA: TGTGCCAGCAGCCAAGATGCTAGTCTGTACACTGAA. It yields the protein CASSQDASLYTE. The entire CDR3 reads CASSQDASLYTEAFF. This sequence joins TRBV4-2 and TRBJ1-1; D ambiguous. The CDR3 is cut off 3 residues early in the read; its end comes from the germline J gene. CDR1 is LGHNA, CDR2 YNFKEQ, per germline. There are 15 residues in the CDR3. Trimming took off 0 bases at V and 3 bases at J, with 11 bases between the two ends.